This is a list of T cell receptor beta chains from one sample in a study of chemoradiotherapy in HPV16-positive cancers. Generated by immunoSEQ multiplex PCR, the TCRdb table keeps only in-frame clones and is missing some. In the table there are more than 4,000 clones, about 91% of which are singletons. The sample here was tumor tissue, taken from a patient who underwent chemoradiotherapy. Receptors were obtained from a human donor with HPV-associated anogenital cancer. Both conserved end residues are part of each CDR3. D genes are given only for firm matches. Some rows mark clone size as missing; the rest say once, few, many or name a class of expanded clone.

TRBV6-6,few,.,TRBJ2-2,14,TGTGCCAGCAAAGTCGGGGGGCACACCGGGGAGCTGTTTTTT,CASKVGGHTGELFF
TRBV5-5,.,.,TRBJ2-7,15,TGTGCCAGCAACGCACTCACGGGCAGCTCCTACGAGCAGTACTTC,CASNALTGSSYEQYF
TRBV6-1,.,TRBD1,TRBJ1-5,15,TGTGCCAGCAGTGAAGCCTCAGGGGGGGTGAGGCCCCAGCATTTT,CASSEASGGVRPQHF
TRBV5-1,.,.,TRBJ2-1,11,TGCGCCAGCAGCCGTCATAATGAGCAGTTCTTC,CASSRHNEQFF
TRBV4-3,.,TRBD2,TRBJ2-5,17,TGCGCCAGCAGCCAAGATATTAGCGGGGGCCCCCAAGAGACCCAGTACTTC,CASSQDISGGPQETQYF
TRBV30,.,.,TRBJ1-5,13,TGTGCCTGGGGTGGGGGGGGCAATCAGCCCCAGCATTTT,CAWGGGGNQPQHF
TRBV4-1,.,.,TRBJ2-5,12,TGCGCCAGCAGCCAAGTAGGGCAGCCCAAATACTTC,CASSQVGQPKYF
TRBV4-3,.,TRBD1,TRBJ2-6,17,TGCGCCAGCAGCCAAGAGCCAGGGGGCTCCGGGGCCAACGTCCTGACTTTC,CASSQEPGGSGANVLTF
TRBV9,.,.,TRBJ2-3,12,TGTGCCAGCAGCGTAGGTGAAGATACGCAGTATTTT,CASSVGEDTQYF
TRBV6-6,.,TRBD1,TRBJ1-2,13,TGTGCCAGCAGCCTGACAGGGGGCTATGGCTACACCTTC,CASSLTGGYGYTF
TRBV1,.,.,TRBJ2-5,15,TGCACCAGCAGCCAAGGAACCGTTCCGGGAGAGACCCAGTACTTC,CTSSQGTVPGETQYF
TRBV5-6,.,.,TRBJ2-3,13,TGTGCCAGCAGCTTGGAACGCACAGATACGCAGTATTTT,CASSLERTDTQYF
TRBV19,.,.,TRBJ1-2,15,TGTGCCAGTATGCAAGGCGGGGGGGAGAGCTATGGCTACACCTTC,CASMQGGGESYGYTF
TRBV29-1,.,.,TRBJ2-3,13,TGCAGCGTTGAGGGTGGCAGCACAGATACGCAGTATTTT,CSVEGGSTDTQYF
TRBV6-5,.,TRBD1,TRBJ2-6,15,TGTGCCAGCAGTGTTGACAGGGCCGGGGCCAACGTCCTGACTTTC,CASSVDRAGANVLTF
TRBV11-2,.,.,TRBJ1-2,15,TGTGCCAGCAGCTTAGAAGGGGGTGCTAACTATGGCTACACCTTC,CASSLEGGANYGYTF
TRBV7-3,.,TRBD2,TRBJ2-7,15,TGTGCCAGCAGCTTTTTTGCGGGAGCGTACTACGAGCAGTACTTC,CASSFFAGAYYEQYF
TRBV4-1,.,.,TRBJ2-7,13,TGCGCCAGCAGCCAATTGCCAGGGAACGAGCAGTACTTC,CASSQLPGNEQYF
TRBV30,.,.,TRBJ2-1,12,TGTGCCTGGGGCGGGTTTGACAATGAGCAGTTCTTC,CAWGGFDNEQFF
TRBV7-2,.,TRBD2,TRBJ2-7,15,TGTGCCAGCAGCCCGGGACTAGCGGGGCTTCTCGAGCAGTACTTC,CASSPGLAGLLEQYF
TRBV5-6,.,.,TRBJ2-7,14,TGTGCCAGCAGCTTGACTTCTCTTCTAGACGAGCAGTACTTC,CASSLTSLLDEQYF
TRBV7-9,.,TRBD1,TRBJ2-4,16,TGTGCCAGCAGCAGAACACAGGGGTTGGGCAAAAACATTCAGTACTTC,CASSRTQGLGKNIQYF
TRBV7-8,.,TRBD2,TRBJ2-7,16,TGTGCCAGCAGCTTAGTTAGCGGGGGGAGTTTCTACGAGCAGTACTTC,CASSLVSGGSFYEQYF
TRBV27,.,TRBD1,TRBJ2-1,15,TGTGCCAGCAGCCGAGGGACAGGGGGATACAATGAGCAGTTCTTC,CASSRGTGGYNEQFF
TRBV7-2,.,.,TRBJ1-4,13,TGTGCCAGCAGCTTCGGACGGCCGGCCAAACTGTTTTTT,CASSFGRPAKLFF
TRBV25-1,.,TRBD2,TRBJ2-5,16,TGTGCCAGCAGTACCGCGCTAGCGGGACTCAAAGAGACCCAGTACTTC,CASSTALAGLKETQYF
TRBV2,.,.,TRBJ2-7,11,TGTGCCAGCAGGCAAGAGGCAGGGAAGAGCTTC,CASRQEAGKSF
TRBV28,.,TRBD1,TRBJ1-5,15,TGTGCCAGCAGCCTTCTTACAGGACAGGATATTCCCCAGCATTTT,CASSLLTGQDIPQHF
TRBV6-1,.,.,TRBJ2-5,14,TGTGCCAGCAGTGAAATGGGCGGCCAAGAGACCCAGTACTTC,CASSEMGGQETQYF
TRBV7-6,.,TRBD2,TRBJ2-3,16,TGTGCCAGCAGCCCAAATAGCGGGAGGAACACAGATACGCAGTATTTT,CASSPNSGRNTDTQYF
TRBV7-6,.,TRBD2,TRBJ2-2,17,TGTGCCAGCAGCTTAGCCGGGGTAGCGGGAGCGGCCGGGGAGCTGTTTTTT,CASSLAGVAGAAGELFF
TRBV6-1,.,TRBD1,TRBJ2-7,17,TGTGCCAGCAGGGAACGCCTGAGCCTAGCAGGGGGAAACGAGCAGTACTTC,CASRERLSLAGGNEQYF
TRBV7-2,.,.,TRBJ2-5,13,TGTGCCAGCAGCTTACAGGGAAAAGAGACCCAGTACTTC,CASSLQGKETQYF
TRBV9,large,TRBD2,TRBJ2-5,15,TGTGCCAGCAGCACTAGTTGGGAGGGATCGGAGACCCAGTACTTC,CASSTSWEGSETQYF
TRBV7-9,.,.,TRBJ2-7,18,TGTGCCAGCAGCTTGGGGGGCCGAGGGGACGGAGAAACCTACGAGCAGTACTTC,CASSLGGRGDGETYEQYF
TRBV19,few,.,TRBJ1-5,15,TGTGCCAGTAGTTTCCGGCAGGGAGGAAATCAGCCCCAGCATTTT,CASSFRQGGNQPQHF
TRBV9,once,.,TRBJ2-6,17,TGTGCCAGCAGCGCCAGGGTAGCGGCCTCTGGGGCCAACGTCCTGACTTTC,CASSARVAASGANVLTF
TRBV19,.,.,TRBJ1-1,16,TGTGCCAGTAAATGGGCCAATTCCATCCTTGGGACTGAAGCTTTCTTT,CASKWANSILGTEAFF
TRBV7-2,.,.,TRBJ2-7,13,TGTGCCAGCAGCCAGGACAGAAACTACGAGCAGTACTTC,CASSQDRNYEQYF
TRBV6-5,once,.,TRBJ1-2,12,TGTGCCAGCAGTTTCAACAGGGTCGGCTACACCTTC,CASSFNRVGYTF
TRBV5-8,.,.,TRBJ2-3,14,TGTGCCAGCAGCTTGGGACAGAGCACAGATACGCAGTATTTT,CASSLGQSTDTQYF
TRBV30,.,.,TRBJ1-3,14,TGTGCCTGGAGTGTTGGGGTCTCTGGAAACACCATATATTTT,CAWSVGVSGNTIYF
TRBV27,.,TRBD2,TRBJ2-7,14,TGTGCCAGCAGTGAACTAGCGGGAGGTTACGAGCAGTACTTC,CASSELAGGYEQYF
TRBV7-2,.,.,TRBJ2-7,14,TGTGCCAGCAGCTTAGGGACTCACTCCTACGAGCAGTACTTC,CASSLGTHSYEQYF
TRBV28,.,.,TRBJ2-1,15,TGTGCCAGCAGGCGCCCCGGGACTTACTACAATGAGCAGTTCTTC,CASRRPGTYYNEQFF